The clone carrying this T cell receptor beta chain was detected only a few times. This sample is part of a study of regulatory T cells in long-lasting Graves disease. The CDR3 is made up of 15 amino acids. Germline V gene sequence: CDR1 LNHNV, CDR2 YYDKDF (reference sequence). Trimming removed 1 base from V and 4 bases from J, with 14 bases in between. Time point specified: persistent/refractory GD, antithyroid drugs over 5 years with positive TRAb. The TCR library was made from RNA that had been extracted from PBMCs in TRIzol. As collected, the peripheral blood samples measured nine milliliters each and went into EDTA tubes. With iRepertoire HTBI primers and Arm-PCR of CDR3 regions, TCR beta libraries were built. Each CDR3 protein is one row after TCRdb ran MiXCR on the multiplex PCR reads. Counted here are about 430,000 distinct CDR3 sequences, approximately 22% occurring once; the ten biggest clones make up 13% to 15%.

This TCR was recovered from a female donor with Graves disease. The rearrangement links TRBV15 to TRBJ2-7; D unclear. The sample here was peripheral blood mononuclear cells (PBMCs), taken when the disease was refractory, from a patient treated with antithyroid drugs. CDR3 residues: CATSRGRGLLYEQYF. The CDR3 region has the DNA TGTGCCACCAGCAGAGGCCGAGGTTTACTGTACGAGCAGTACTTC.